A single sample is the source of the 8 T cell receptor beta chains below, sequenced in a study of blood T cell repertoires in COVID-19. The repertoire was sequenced with immunoSEQ multiplex PCR; TCRdb's copy has only in-frame clones and lacks some. Here the sample spans around 150,000 clones, around 84% being singletons. Sequencing input: peripheral blood. The receptors here all came from a woman older than 75 with acute or convalescent COVID-19.

This clone appeared a single time. This chain uses TRBV28 with TRBJ2-4, with D possibly matching TRBD1 (5 bases). Germline loops: CDR1 MDHEN, CDR2 SYDVKM. This CDR3 has 15 residues. V gave up 1 base and J gave up 2 bases, with 9 bases separating them. CDR3 bases: TGTGCCAGCAGTTTATTAAGACAGACCAAAAACATTCAGTACTTC. This gives the protein CASSLLRQTKNIQYF.

The rearrangement joins TRBV19 to TRBJ1-5; 7 bases match TRBD1. V gave up 1 base and J gave up 8 bases; unmatched junction bases: 14. CDR3 length equals 17 residues. CDR1 and CDR2 from the germline V gene are LNHDA and SQIVND (reference sequence). CDR3 DNA sequence: TGTGCCAGTAGTATAGTGGCCGGGACAGCCAAAAGGGAGCCCCAGCATTTT. This gives the protein CASSIVAGTAKREPQHF. Full variable domain (rest looked up from reference TRBV19 and TRBJ1-5): DGGITQSPKYLFRKEGQNVTLSCEQNLNHDAMYWYRQDPGQGLRLIYYSQIVNDFQKGDIAEGYSVSREKKESFPLTVTSAQKNPTAFYLCASSIVAGTAKREPQHFGDGTRLSIL.

The V gene is TRBV18, the J gene TRBJ1-1; 9 bases fit TRBD1. This CDR3 comprises 15 residues. J lost 4 bases, V lost 0 bases, and 3 bases had no gene match. The germline CDR1 and CDR2 sequences are KGHSH and LQKENI. The CDR3 here is CASSPPDRGLTEAFF. Here the CDR3 DNA reads TGTGCCAGCTCACCACCGGACAGGGGACTCACTGAAGCTTTCTTT.

The gene calls are TRBV27 and TRBJ1-2; 9 bases fit TRBD1. The germline CDR1 and CDR2 sequences are MNHEY and SMNVEV (reference sequence). CDR3 length equals 12 residues. The V segment lost 7 bases and the J segment 6 bases; nucleotides outside the gene matches: 3. The CDR3 DNA reads as TGTGCCAGCAAAGACAGGGGGGATGGCTACACCTTC. Protein product: CASKDRGDGYTF.

This clone showed up just once. CDR3 nucleotides: TGTGCCAGCAGCGTAGGGTCAGGGTGGGAGACCCAGTACTTC. Translation gives CASSVGSGWETQYF. The chain recombines TRBV9 with TRBJ2-5; TRBD1 might be the D (5 bases). The CDR3 covers 14 residues. Germline CDR1 reads SGDLS; CDR2 reads YYNGEE. Trimming removed 0 bases at V and 5 bases at J, with 11 bases between.

CDR3 bases: TGTGCCAGCAGCTTAGGAAGTGGGACTGGGGGGACCCAGTACTTC. Translated, it gives CASSLGSGTGGTQYF. This chain links TRBV7-2 with TRBJ2-5, with D maybe TRBD2 (6 bases). The ends were cut back, 1 base at V and 7 bases at J, with 16 bases in the middle. Germline loops: CDR1 SGHTA, CDR2 FQGNSA. This CDR3 is 15 amino acids long.

This clone appeared a single time. The V call is TRBV12-3 or TRBV12-4, the J call TRBJ1-2; D is undetermined. V was pared by 2 bases and J by 4 bases, with 8 bases between. The CDR3 has 13 amino acids. CDR3 in amino acids: CASSLPRIYGYTF. CDR3 DNA: TGTGCCAGCAGTTTACCCAGAATCTATGGCTACACCTTC.

V is TRBV28 and J is TRBJ2-2; 8 nucleotides agree with TRBD2. CDR1 is MDHEN and CDR2 is SYDVKM in the germline V gene. V was clipped by 7 bases and J by 4 bases; unmatched bases: 2. The CDR3 runs 13 residues. CDR3 sequence reads: CASTRGGTGELFF. CDR3 DNA: TGTGCCAGCACCCGGGGGGGCACCGGGGAGCTGTTTTTT.